This T cell receptor beta chain is from a study of blood T cell repertoires in COVID-19. About the research overall: Both acute and convalescent COVID-19 samples were obtained from the United States, Italy and Spain. T cells, B-cell-depleted T cells, or PBMCs provided the cDNA or gDNA that served as material.

How the authors handled the data: Estimation of nucleated cell counts relied on the amplification of reference gene primers. Data came from immunoSEQ multiplex PCR; TCRdb stores just in-frame clones and leaves some out. V and J calls and clone size follow that table, whereas D and trimming were derived from the DNA. The repertoire includes tens of thousands of clones, 85% to 90% of them detected once, and around 1.3% sits in the top ten. V shed 4 bases, J shed 8 bases, and the junction held 10 bases outside the gene matches. The CDR3 is made up of 16 amino acids. The germline CDR1 and CDR2 sequences are MDHEN and SYDVKM.

The receptor comes from a woman aged 60 to 75 with acute or convalescent COVID-19. V usage is TRBV28 and J usage is TRBJ1-6, with 8 bases aligning to TRBD1. What was sequenced was peripheral blood. CDR3 region: CASSSRQGAVDSPLHF. The CDR3 coding sequence is TGTGCCAGCAGTTCCCGGCAGGGGGCTGTTGATTCACCCCTCCACTTT.